This entry is about one T cell receptor (beta chain). Looked up from germline, CDR1 is GTSNPN and CDR2 is SVGIG (reference sequence). The ends lost 0 bases at V and 5 bases at J; junction bases unmatched: 4. The CDR3 has 14 amino acids. Assay: immunoSEQ multiplex PCR; the TCRdb copy retains only in-frame clones and omits some. Of 650,000 to 950,000 clones in the sample, around 85% were seen once. The data belong to a study of shared T cell receptors in the human thymus. This sample also belongs to another study, concerning human thymus T cells. From that report: Having surgery to correct congenital heart defects, healthy Finnish infants acted as the donors. Resected material from corrective heart surgery provided the thymus tissue analysed. Thymic and blood repertoires appeared to show biased V and J gene usage.

The material sequenced was thymocytes. The chain is built from TRBV30 and TRBJ1-5; 7 bases fit TRBD1. The clonotype originates from a girl in the first two years of life with a congenital heart defect. The CDR3 here is CAWSVRQGDQPQHF. The CDR3, as DNA: TGTGCCTGGAGTGTTAGACAGGGTGATCAGCCCCAGCATTTT.